Listed here are 15 T cell receptor beta chains from one sample, sequenced in a study of vaccination and CD4 T cells after COVID-19. An Oncomine TCR Beta short-read assay was used to sequence the DNA from cultured CD4+ T cells. TCRdb reprocessed the PCR reads via MiXCR and lists one record per CDR3 protein. The sample holds roughly 3,200 distinct CDR3 sequences; around three quarters are singletons and the top ten take approximately 30%. Their target antigens are unknown. Regarding treatment: approximately 9-day PBMC culture with coronavirus spike peptide pools or control peptides (ViraFEST assay). The material sequenced was CD4+ T cells from blood, cultured in vitro. The receptors were gathered from a human donor who had recovered from COVID-19.

This chain joins TRBV10-3 and TRBJ2-7; 12 bases agree with TRBD1. After removal of 7 bases from V and 2 bases from J, the junction contained 3 bases not matched to a gene. Germline V CDR1 and CDR2: ENHRY, SYGVKD. The CDR3 runs to 14 residues. CDR3 nucleotides: TGTGCCATCAAAGGGACAGGGGGCACCTACGAGCAGTACTTC. Protein sequence: CAIKGTGGTYEQYF.

The gene calls are TRBV20-1 and TRBJ1-5, with TRBD1 as a possible D gene (5 bases). V lost 5 bases, J lost 2 bases, and 13 bases lay in between. In germline, CDR1 is DFQATT, CDR2 SNEGSKA (reference sequence). This CDR3 contains 14 residues. This CDR3 is CSAVLGPGNQPQHF. DNA for the CDR3: TGCAGTGCTGTTTTGGGGCCCGGCAATCAGCCCCAGCATTTT.

V gene TRBV6-5 combines with J gene TRBJ1-2, with 7 bases that match TRBD1. CDR1 is MNHEY, CDR2 SVGAGI, per germline. J lost 2 bases, V lost 2 bases, and 5 bases had no gene match. The length of the CDR3 is 15 residues. This chain's CDR3 is CASSYSGRGNYGYTF. Here the CDR3 DNA reads TGTGCCAGCAGTTACAGTGGCAGGGGGAACTATGGCTACACCTTC.

CDR3 in DNA: TGTGCCAGCAGCTTGCAGGGTGTCGATGAGCAGTTCTTC. Translation gives CASSLQGVDEQFF. V gene TRBV5-4 combines with J gene TRBJ2-1; TRBD1 is a possible D gene (5 bases). Deletions cut 1 base from V and 8 bases from J, with 10 bases between. CDR3 size: 13 residues. The germline V gene encodes CDR1 SGHNT and CDR2 YYREEE (reference sequence).

V is TRBV10-3 and J is TRBJ1-1, with TRBD1 as a possible D gene (5 bases). V dropped 0 bases and J dropped 3 bases, with 11 bases sitting between them. Germline CDR1 is ENHRY and CDR2 is SYGVKD. CDR3 length: 15 residues. DNA for the CDR3: TGTGCCATCAGTGAGTCTTGGATAGGGGACACTGAAGCTTTCTTT. It is translated as CAISESWIGDTEAFF.

V is TRBV20-1 and J is TRBJ1-2, with a weak D call TRBD1 (5 bases). Germline CDR1 is DFQATT and CDR2 is SNEGSKA (reference sequence). CDR3 length: 13 amino acids. Trimming cost V 6 bases and J 11 bases, with 22 bases left between them. CDR3 amino acids: CSAPMGRLPSYTF. CDR3 nucleotides: TGCAGTGCCCCTATGGGGCGACTACCTTCGTACACCTTC.

J is TRBJ2-5 and V is TRBV15; weak D call: TRBD1 (6 bases). Trimming took 0 bases from V and 4 from J, leaving 9 bases between them. CDR1 and CDR2 from the germline V gene are LNHNV and YYDKDF (reference sequence). The CDR3 covers 14 residues. The CDR3 DNA is TGTGCCACCAGCAGAGACAGGGGACCAGAGACCCAGTACTTC. Its translation: CATSRDRGPETQYF. Based on the CDR3 plus reference TRBV15 and TRBJ2-5, the full variable domain is DAMVIQNPRYQVTQFGKPVTLSCSQTLNHNVMYWYQQKSSQAPKLLFHYYDKDFNNEADTPDNFQSRRPNTSFCFLDIRSPGLGDTAMYLCATSRDRGPETQYFGPGTRLLVL.

The V and J genes are TRBV19 and TRBJ2-2, with 9 bases identical to TRBD2. V shed 3 bases, J shed 0 bases, and the junction held 2 bases outside the gene matches. The CDR3 has 16 amino acids. CDR1 and CDR2 (germline): LNHDA, SQIVND (reference sequence). The CDR3: CASSISGGSNTGELFF. The CDR3 coding sequence is TGTGCCAGTAGTATTAGCGGGGGATCGAACACCGGGGAGCTGTTTTTT.

Relative to its sample, this clonotype is hyperexpanded. Written as DNA, the CDR3 is TGTGCCAGCAGTATAACGACAGGAGGGAATCAGCCCCAGCATTTT. Encoded protein: CASSITTGGNQPQHF. This chain connects TRBV12-3 or TRBV12-4 to TRBJ1-5, with D possibly TRBD1 on 6 matching bases. Trimming removed 5 bases at V and 4 bases at J, with 15 bases between. The CDR3 length is 15 residues.

The genes are TRBV20-1 and TRBJ1-2; TRBD1 is a possible D gene (6 bases). With 4 bases removed from V and 1 base from J, the gap between germline ends came to 22 bases. The CDR3 totals 17 residues. Looked up from germline, CDR1 is DFQATT and CDR2 is SNEGSKA (reference sequence). The CDR3 DNA reads TGCAGTGCTAACTCGTGGGCAGGGGATGCGTTTAACTATGGCTACACCTTC. It yields the protein CSANSWAGDAFNYGYTF.

The table lists this clonotype with a count of one. The V and J genes are TRBV14 and TRBJ1-4; D uncertain. Germline assignment: CDR1 SGHDN and CDR2 FVKESK. The CDR3 has 14 residues. V was clipped by 0 bases and J by 8 bases, with 10 bases between them. The CDR3 protein is CASSQENVREKLFF. Written as DNA, the CDR3 is TGTGCCAGCAGCCAAGAAAACGTTCGGGAAAAACTGTTTTTT.

The V and J genes are TRBV7-3 and TRBJ1-4; possibly TRBD1 for D (5 bases). The CDR3 consists of 14 residues. The V gene lost 4 bases and the J gene lost 5 bases, with 11 bases spanning the gap. In germline, CDR1 is SGHTA, CDR2 FQGTGA. The CDR3 DNA reads as TGTGCCAGCAGCTCTCAGGGTGTCAATGAAAAACTGTTTTTT. Translation gives CASSSQGVNEKLFF.

This rearrangement joins TRBV7-2 to TRBJ1-2; a possible D gene is TRBD1 (6 bases). V was shortened by 0 bases and J by 8 bases, with 7 bases between the two germline ends. The CDR3 runs 12 residues. The germline V gene has CDR1 SGHTA and CDR2 FQGNSA. CDR3 nucleotides: TGTGCCAGCAGCTTAGCCGGGGGCGGCTACACCTTC. Its translation: CASSLAGGGYTF.

V gene TRBV7-8 combines with J gene TRBJ1-4; D may be TRBD1 (5 bases). CDR1 and CDR2 (germline): SGHVS, FQNEAQ. The CDR3 loop spans 15 amino acids. Between the trimmed V and J ends, which lost 1 base and 7 bases, there was a span of 13 bases. DNA for the CDR3: TGTGCCAGCAGCTTAGGTACCCATGGGGGTGAAAAACTGTTTTTT. This sequence encodes CASSLGTHGGEKLFF.

This sequence joins TRBV20-1 and TRBJ2-3; TRBD2 is a possible D gene (7 bases). V shed 7 bases and J shed 4 bases, with 15 bases lying between them. The CDR3 covers 13 residues. Germline V gene lookup returns CDR1 DFQATT and CDR2 SNEGSKA (reference sequence). CDR3 DNA: TGCAGTGGCCTCGAGGGGGGGGCAGATACGCAGTATTTT. It yields the protein CSGLEGGADTQYF.